This T cell receptor (beta chain) stems from a study of early T cells in non-severe SARS-CoV-2 infection. This clonotype has ten or more counts. The V gene's germline CDR1 is SNHLY and CDR2 FYNNEI. The CDR3 sequence is 17 residues long. V lost 2 bases and J lost 7, with 20 bases in between. Researchers attached unique molecular identifiers to individual cDNA molecules. One entry per CDR3 protein results from TCRdb running MiXCR on the 5' RACE reads. Among about 120,000 distinct CDR3 sequences, around 12% were seen once, and the ten largest hold 3% to 4.5%. The starting material was whole blood, obtained at baseline. This chain connects TRBV2 to TRBJ1-4, with D hard to call. The clonotype was recovered from an adult who was a healthcare worker with PCR-confirmed SARS-CoV-2 infection or an uninfected control (not recorded which). CDR3 protein: CASSENLSRGLGEKLFF. The CDR3 DNA sequence: TGTGCCAGCAGTGAAAATTTATCACGAGGGTTGGGTGAAAAACTGTTTTTT.